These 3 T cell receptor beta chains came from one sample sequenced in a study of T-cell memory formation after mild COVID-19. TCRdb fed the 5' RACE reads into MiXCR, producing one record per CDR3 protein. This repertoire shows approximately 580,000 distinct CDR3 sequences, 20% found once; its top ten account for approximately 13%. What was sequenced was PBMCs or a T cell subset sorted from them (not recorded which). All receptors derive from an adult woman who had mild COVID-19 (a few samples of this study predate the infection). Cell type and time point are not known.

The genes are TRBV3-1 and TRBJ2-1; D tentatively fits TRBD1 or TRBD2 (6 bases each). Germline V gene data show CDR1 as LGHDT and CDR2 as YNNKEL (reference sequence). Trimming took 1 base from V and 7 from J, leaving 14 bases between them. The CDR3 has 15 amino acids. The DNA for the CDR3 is TGTGCCAGCAGCCAAGGTCTCGGAGGGGGGAATGAGCAGTTCTTC. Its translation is CASSQGLGGGNEQFF.

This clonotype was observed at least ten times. CDR3 in amino acids: CASSLGGQGTDTQYF. The CDR3 coding sequence is TGTGCCAGCAGCCTGGGGGGACAGGGCACAGATACGCAGTATTTT. The chain links TRBV4-2 to TRBJ2-3; 8 bases are a match to TRBD1. CDR1 and CDR2 from the germline V gene are LGHNA and YNFKEQ. Trimming at V came to 4 bases and at J to 1 base, leaving 4 bases not matched to a gene. There are 15 residues in the CDR3.

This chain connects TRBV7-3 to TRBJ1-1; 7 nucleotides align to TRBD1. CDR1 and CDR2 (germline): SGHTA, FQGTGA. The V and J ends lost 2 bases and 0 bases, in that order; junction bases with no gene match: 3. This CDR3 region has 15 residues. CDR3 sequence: CASSLGTGVNTEAFF. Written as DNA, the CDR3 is TGTGCCAGCAGCTTAGGTACAGGGGTGAACACTGAAGCTTTCTTT. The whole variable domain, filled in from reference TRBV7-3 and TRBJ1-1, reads GAGVSQTPSNKVTEKGKYVELRCDPISGHTALYWYRQSLGQGPEFLIYFQGTGAADDSGLPNDRFFAVRPEGSVSTLKIQRTERGDSAVYLCASSLGTGVNTEAFFGQGTRLTVV.